The 18 T cell receptor beta chains below were found in one sample sequenced in a study of blood T cell repertoires in COVID-19. Assay: immunoSEQ multiplex PCR; the TCRdb copy retains only in-frame clones and omits some. The sample holds about 90,000 clones; roughly nine tenths are singletons and the top ten take about 3.7%. Input material: peripheral blood. These receptors all come from a woman in her seventies with acute or convalescent COVID-19.

The chain is built from TRBV12-3 or TRBV12-4 and TRBJ1-1; 7 nucleotides agree with TRBD1. The CDR3 extends over 13 amino acids. The V and J ends lost 7 bases and 3 bases, in that order; junction bases with no gene match: 5. The CDR3 spells CASTLTGYTEAFF. CDR3 in DNA: TGTGCCAGCACCCTGACAGGGTACACTGAAGCTTTCTTT.

J is TRBJ2-2 and V is TRBV7-9, with a possible D match to TRBD1 (5 bases). The CDR3 extends over 13 amino acids. Trimming pared 3 bases from V and 6 bases from J, leaving 8 bases between. Looked up from germline, CDR1 is SEHNR and CDR2 is FQNEAQ (reference sequence). The CDR3 is CASSFPGSGELFF. The CDR3 DNA is TGTGCCAGCAGCTTCCCAGGGTCCGGGGAGCTGTTTTTT.

This chain uses TRBV7-9 with TRBJ2-2; 13 bases line up with TRBD2. V lost 2 bases to trimming and J lost 10 bases; unmatched junction nucleotides: 10. This CDR3 spans 17 amino acids. The V gene's germline CDR1 is SEHNR and CDR2 FQNEAQ (reference sequence). The CDR3 is CASSLPRLAGGRAELFF. In DNA, the CDR3 is TGTGCCAGCAGCTTACCCCGACTAGCGGGGGGACGGGCGGAGCTGTTTTTT.

This sequence joins TRBV3-1 (or the pseudogene TRBV3-2) and TRBJ2-5; the match to TRBD2 covers 8 bases. CDR3 size: 14 residues. V lost 4 bases to trimming and J lost 1 base; unmatched junction nucleotides: 2. CDR1 LGHDT and CDR2 YNNKEL come from the germline V gene (reference sequence). The CDR3 loop is CASSPGLAQETQYF. CDR3 sequence (DNA): TGTGCCAGCAGCCCAGGACTAGCCCAAGAGACCCAGTACTTC.

The chain uses TRBV6-2 or TRBV6-3 and TRBJ1-4; weak D call: TRBD1 (6 bases). The germline gives CDR1 MNHEY, CDR2 SVGEGT. V shed 2 bases and J shed 8 bases, with 15 bases lying between them. The CDR3 totals 15 residues. The CDR3 spells CASSYGRQGREKLFF. For the CDR3, the DNA is TGTGCCAGCAGTTACGGCCGTCAGGGGAGAGAAAAACTGTTTTTT.

This clone was detected a few times. The CDR3 here is CASRGHTEAFF. DNA for the CDR3: TGTGCCAGCAGGGGGCACACTGAAGCTTTCTTT. This chain connects TRBV6-5 to TRBJ1-1; tentatively, D is TRBD1 (5 bases). The CDR3 is 11 residues long. V shed 6 bases and J shed 3 bases, with 5 bases lying between them. Germline V gene sequence: CDR1 MNHEY, CDR2 SVGAGI.

The genes are TRBV7-9 and TRBJ1-6; unclear D gene. Germline assignment: CDR1 SEHNR and CDR2 FQNEAQ (reference sequence). The CDR3 length is 17 residues. V was shortened by 1 base and J by 8 bases, with 18 bases between the two germline ends. CDR3 bases: TGTGCCAGCAGCTTAGGGGCAGTCCGAGCGGGATATTCACCCCTCCACTTT. This codes for CASSLGAVRAGYSPLHF.

This clone has a single count. This chain joins TRBV7-8 and TRBJ2-7; 11 bases match TRBD2. V shed 5 bases, J shed 2 bases, and the junction held 11 bases outside the gene matches. This CDR3 region has 17 residues. Per germline, CDR1 SGHVS and CDR2 FQNEAQ. CDR3 residues: CASSQTNIAGGTYEQYF. The CDR3 DNA reads TGTGCCAGCAGCCAGACAAATATAGCGGGAGGGACCTACGAGCAGTACTTC. Together with reference TRBV7-8 and TRBJ2-7, the CDR3 gives the full variable domain: GAGVSQSPRYKVAKRGQDVALRCDPISGHVSLFWYQQALGQGPEFLTYFQNEAQLDKSGLPSDRFFAERPEGSVSTLKIQRTQQEDSAVYLCASSQTNIAGGTYEQYFGPGTRLTVT.

The gene calls are TRBV28 and TRBJ1-5; 8 bases match TRBD1. V shed 7 bases and J 1 base; nucleotides not matched to a gene: 15. The CDR3 loop spans 18 amino acids. Germline CDR1 and CDR2: MDHEN and SYDVKM. For the CDR3, the DNA is TGTGCCAGCAAAGGCGGGAGACAGGGGCTGGGGAGCAATCAGCCCCAGCATTTT. Translated: CASKGGRQGLGSNQPQHF. The whole variable domain, remainder taken from reference TRBV28 and TRBJ1-5, is DVKVTQSSRYLVKRTGEKVFLECVQDMDHENMFWYRQDPGLGLRLIYFSYDVKMKEKGDIPEGYSVSREKKERFSLILESASTNQTSMYLCASKGGRQGLGSNQPQHFGDGTRLSIL.

The chain couples TRBV19 to TRBJ1-2; unclear D gene. The germline V gene encodes CDR1 LNHDA and CDR2 SQIVND (reference sequence). The length of the CDR3 is 13 residues. The ends were cut back, 0 bases at V and 7 bases at J, with 9 bases in the middle. This CDR3 reads CASSIDLEGGYTF. The CDR3 DNA follows: TGTGCCAGTAGTATAGATCTGGAGGGTGGCTACACCTTC.

The V gene is TRBV11-2, the J gene TRBJ1-5, with D unclear. The CDR3 length is 15 residues. The germline V and J ends were trimmed by 5 bases and 0 bases, with 11 bases remaining between them. Germline V gene sequence: CDR1 SGHAT, CDR2 FQNNGV. Written as DNA, the CDR3 is TGTGCCAGCAGCGTCGGTCCGAATAGCAATCAGCCCCAGCATTTT. Translation gives CASSVGPNSNQPQHF.

The chain uses TRBV10-2 and TRBJ2-1, with 8 bases that match TRBD2. Germline V gene data show CDR1 as WSHSY and CDR2 as SAAADI. The CDR3 loop spans 13 amino acids. Trimming removed 8 bases from V and 2 bases from J; junction bases left unmatched: 2. Here the CDR3 reads CASLAGTYNEQFF. The CDR3 DNA reads TGCGCCAGCTTAGCGGGAACCTACAATGAGCAGTTCTTC.

This rearrangement joins TRBV6-5 to TRBJ2-3, with D possibly TRBD1 on 7 matching bases. The CDR3 has 14 amino acids. CDR1 MNHEY and CDR2 SVGAGI come from the germline V gene. V was pared by 4 bases and J by 6 bases, with 14 bases between. CDR3 region: CASSLTRGLDTQYF. For the CDR3, the DNA is TGTGCCAGCAGTTTGACTAGGGGGCTGGATACGCAGTATTTT.

This clone was counted once. The chain joins TRBV19 to TRBJ2-1; tentative D call: TRBD2 (6 bases). The V gene's germline CDR1 is LNHDA and CDR2 SQIVND (reference sequence). This CDR3 is 16 amino acids long. V gave up 4 bases and J gave up 6 bases, with 19 bases separating them. CDR3 coding DNA: TGTGCCAGTAGTAAGAAGGTCCCCGACGGGGGCAATGAGCAGTTCTTC. It yields the protein CASSKKVPDGGNEQFF.

The rearrangement links TRBV7-9 to TRBJ1-3; D gene uncertain. The V gene lost 2 bases and the J gene lost 0 bases, with 5 bases spanning the gap. Germline lookup yields CDR1 SEHNR and CDR2 FQNEAQ (reference sequence). CDR3 length equals 14 residues. The CDR3 sequence is CASSLSDSGNTIYF. CDR3 DNA sequence: TGTGCCAGCAGCTTATCAGACTCTGGAAACACCATATATTTT.

V gene TRBV5-4 combines with J gene TRBJ2-7; 11 bases map to TRBD1. The ends lost 4 bases at V and 3 bases at J; junction bases unmatched: 6. The CDR3 consists of 15 residues. The germline gives CDR1 SGHNT, CDR2 YYREEE (reference sequence). Here the CDR3 reads CASSMDRGPLYEQYV. Here the CDR3 DNA reads TGTGCCAGCAGCATGGACAGGGGGCCACTCTACGAGCAGTACGTC.

The chain uses TRBV18 and TRBJ2-7; D might be TRBD2 (7 bases). Trimming left V 3 bases short and J 0 bases short, with 15 bases between. This CDR3 is 16 amino acids long. Per the germline V gene, CDR1 is KGHSH and CDR2 is LQKENI. This CDR3 reads CASSPVGRGASYEQYV. CDR3 coding DNA: TGTGCCAGCTCACCGGTGGGGAGGGGGGCCTCCTACGAGCAGTACGTC.

The V and J genes are TRBV15 and TRBJ1-1; D is perhaps TRBD1 (6 bases). CDR3 length: 14 amino acids. Deletions cut 4 bases from V and 2 bases from J, with 11 bases between. The V gene's germline CDR1 is LNHNV and CDR2 YYDKDF (reference sequence). The CDR3 here is CATSKRQANTEAFF. The CDR3 nucleotides are TGTGCCACCAGCAAGAGACAGGCCAACACTGAAGCTTTCTTT.